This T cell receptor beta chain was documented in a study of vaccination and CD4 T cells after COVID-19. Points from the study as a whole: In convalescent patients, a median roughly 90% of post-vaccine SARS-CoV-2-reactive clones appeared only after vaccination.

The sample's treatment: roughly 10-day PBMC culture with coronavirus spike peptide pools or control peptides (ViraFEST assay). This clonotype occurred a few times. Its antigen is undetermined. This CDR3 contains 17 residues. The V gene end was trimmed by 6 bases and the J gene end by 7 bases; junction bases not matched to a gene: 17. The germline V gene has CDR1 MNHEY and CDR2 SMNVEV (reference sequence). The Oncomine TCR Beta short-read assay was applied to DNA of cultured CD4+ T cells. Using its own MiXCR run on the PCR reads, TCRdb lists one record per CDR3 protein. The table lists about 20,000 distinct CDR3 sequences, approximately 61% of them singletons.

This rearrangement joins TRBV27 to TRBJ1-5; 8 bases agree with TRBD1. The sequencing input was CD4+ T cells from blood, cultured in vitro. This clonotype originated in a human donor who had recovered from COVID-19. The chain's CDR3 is CASSSGVGQGARQPQHF. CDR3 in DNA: TGTGCCAGCAGCTCCGGGGTGGGGCAGGGGGCACGGCAGCCCCAGCATTTT.